This TCR beta chain was recovered during a study of shared clonotypes between healthy human individuals. Assay used: immunoSEQ multiplex PCR; TCRdb lists only in-frame clones, some missing. The data contain millions of clones, roughly 94% of them singletons. The sample holds one count of this clone. The same CDR3 can be traced to other DNA sequences in this sample. Germline V gene data show CDR1 as SGHRS and CDR2 as YFSETQ. Deletions cut 6 bases from V and 4 bases from J, with 11 bases between. The CDR3 has 12 amino acids. The rearrangement uses TRBV5-1 and TRBJ2-7, with D unclear. The receptor's source is a man younger than 35 in good health. Material: naive CD4+ T cells sorted from blood. Subset reported: CD45RA+ positively selected. Here the CDR3 DNA reads TGCGCCAGCACACGAGATTTTTACGAGCAGTACTTC. It translates to CASTRDFYEQYF.